These 10 T cell receptor beta chains came from one sample sequenced in a study of early T cells in non-severe SARS-CoV-2 infection. TCRdb reprocessed the 5' RACE reads with MiXCR, giving one entry per CDR3 protein. The sample has 55,000 or so distinct CDR3 sequences, roughly 6.5% seen once. The sample was whole blood. Receptor source: an adult who was a healthcare worker with PCR-confirmed SARS-CoV-2 infection or an uninfected control (not recorded which).

This clonotype was picked up many times. The chain couples TRBV12-3 or TRBV12-4 to TRBJ1-4; no firm D call. The CDR3 covers 13 residues. Deletions cut 6 bases from V and 6 bases from J, with 11 bases between. The CDR3 is CASSPRWDEKLFF. The DNA for the CDR3 is TGTGCCAGCAGCCCCAGGTGGGATGAAAAACTGTTTTTT.

This clonotype was seen ten or more times. V is TRBV3-1 and J is TRBJ1-5, with D perhaps TRBD1 (5 bases). The length of the CDR3 is 17 residues. Germline values: CDR1 LGHDT, CDR2 YNNKEL (reference sequence). Between the trimmed V and J ends, which lost 1 base and 3 bases, there was a span of 16 bases. The CDR3 sequence: CASSQVSLRGSNQPQHF. The CDR3 DNA reads TGTGCCAGCAGCCAAGTATCACTCCGGGGGTCCAATCAGCCCCAGCATTTT.

This clonotype was found a few times. The genes are TRBV5-6 and TRBJ2-2; unclear D gene. CDR1 is SGHDT and CDR2 is YYEEEE in the germline V gene. The CDR3 covers 13 residues. The V end was cut by 2 bases, the J end by 5 bases, with 7 bases between. The CDR3 DNA follows: TGTGCCAGCAGCTTACAGTGGACCGGGGAGCTGTTTTTT. Translated: CASSLQWTGELFF.

This clonotype came up many times. V is TRBV30 and J is TRBJ1-1; 8 positions match TRBD1. The length of the CDR3 is 13 residues. Trimming took 6 bases from V and 4 from J; bases not matched to a gene: 7. Germline values: CDR1 GTSNPN, CDR2 SVGIG (reference sequence). This CDR3 reads CACQIDRGTEAFF. CDR3 coding DNA: TGTGCCTGCCAGATAGACAGGGGCACTGAAGCTTTCTTT.

There are many counts of this clonotype. This sequence joins TRBV2 and TRBJ1-6; tentatively, D is TRBD1 (6 bases). Germline V lookup: CDR1 SNHLY, CDR2 FYNNEI. Trimming removed 7 bases at V and 5 bases at J, with 9 bases between. The CDR3 totals 13 residues. CDR3 amino acids: CASNYRDNSPLHF. CDR3 coding DNA: TGTGCCAGCAACTACAGGGATAATTCACCCCTCCACTTT.

This clonotype was counted at least ten times. The chain recombines TRBV19 with TRBJ1-2; maybe TRBD1 (5 bases). The germline V and J ends were trimmed by 10 bases and 4 bases, with 16 bases remaining between them. CDR1 is LNHDA and CDR2 is SQIVND in the germline V gene (reference sequence). CDR3 length equals 13 residues. The CDR3 region is CATKPGGGYGYTF. The CDR3 nucleotides read TGTGCCACAAAGCCGGGGGGTGGCTATGGCTACACCTTC.

This sequence joins TRBV27 and TRBJ2-3; a possible D gene is TRBD2 (5 bases). Germline loops: CDR1 MNHEY, CDR2 SMNVEV (reference sequence). The length of the CDR3 is 13 residues. With 3 bases removed from V and 4 bases from J, the gap between germline ends came to 8 bases. CDR3: CASSFGSADTQYF. CDR3 bases: TGTGCCAGCAGTTTTGGGAGCGCAGATACGCAGTATTTT.

This clonotype occurred many times. The J gene is TRBJ1-2, the V gene TRBV24-1; TRBD1 might be the D (5 bases). The CDR3 is 13 residues long. Trimming shortened V by 4 bases and J by 3 bases, and 8 bases separated the two germline ends. Germline V CDR1 and CDR2: KGHDR, SFDVKD. The CDR3 reads CATSESGHYGYTF. DNA for the CDR3: TGTGCCACCAGTGAGTCGGGACACTATGGCTACACCTTC.

This clonotype appeared many times. This chain joins TRBV11-3 and TRBJ2-1, with 12 bases lining up with TRBD2. Germline V gives CDR1 SGHNT, CDR2 YENEEA. V trimming: 1 base; J trimming: 6 bases; junction bases outside the gene matches: 4. There are 16 residues in the CDR3. The CDR3 spells CASSLVGLAGSNEQFF. In DNA, the CDR3 is TGTGCCAGCAGCTTAGTTGGACTAGCGGGGAGCAATGAGCAGTTCTTC.

There are a few counts of this clonotype. The rearrangement uses TRBV9 and TRBJ1-2; no clear D. Germline V gene sequence: CDR1 SGDLS, CDR2 YYNGEE. Trimming removed 0 bases from V and 5 bases from J, with 5 bases in between. The CDR3 extends over 12 amino acids. The CDR3 DNA reads TGTGCCAGCAGCGTAGTACCATATGGCTACACCTTC. Protein product: CASSVVPYGYTF.